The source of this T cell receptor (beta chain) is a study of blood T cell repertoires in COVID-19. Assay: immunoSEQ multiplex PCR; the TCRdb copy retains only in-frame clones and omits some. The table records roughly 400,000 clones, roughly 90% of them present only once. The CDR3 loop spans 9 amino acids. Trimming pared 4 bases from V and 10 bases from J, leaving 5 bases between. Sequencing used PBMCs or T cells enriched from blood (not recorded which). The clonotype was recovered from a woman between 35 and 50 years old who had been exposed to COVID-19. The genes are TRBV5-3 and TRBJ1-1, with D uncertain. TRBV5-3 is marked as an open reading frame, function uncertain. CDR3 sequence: CARSPGAFF. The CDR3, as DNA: TGTGCCAGAAGCCCAGGAGCTTTCTTT.